This T cell receptor beta chain was identified during a study of T cells in Graves' hyperthyroidism and ophthalmopathy. Study-wide results and caveats: Most thyroid clonotypes expanded above 0.001 appeared in blood too.

Exclusion of patients followed from uncontrolled infection, other autoimmune disease, pregnancy or lactation. Extraction of PBMCs used roughly 9.3 ml of fresh peripheral blood. Using RNA transcripts as the source, TCR beta CDR3 regions were amplified. TCR CDR3 regions were first amplified by RT-PCR with HTBI primers. MiXCR, applied by TCRdb to the multiplex PCR reads, yields one record per CDR3 protein. The sample gives some 500,000 distinct CDR3 sequences, around 15% of which show up once; roughly 17% is in the top ten. Many counts were recorded for this clonotype. The antigen is not known. The CDR3 has 13 amino acids. Trimming took 8 bases from V and 5 from J; bases not matched to a gene: 7. Germline CDR1 SEHNR, CDR2 FQNEAQ (reference sequence).

The TCR comes from a woman younger than 30 with Graves' hyperthyroidism. The chain recombines TRBV7-9 with TRBJ1-1, with 8 bases fitting TRBD1. The sequencing sample was made of blood. CDR3 residues: CASAVQGGTEAFF. CDR3 sequence (DNA): TGTGCCAGCGCCGTACAGGGGGGGACTGAAGCTTTCTTT.